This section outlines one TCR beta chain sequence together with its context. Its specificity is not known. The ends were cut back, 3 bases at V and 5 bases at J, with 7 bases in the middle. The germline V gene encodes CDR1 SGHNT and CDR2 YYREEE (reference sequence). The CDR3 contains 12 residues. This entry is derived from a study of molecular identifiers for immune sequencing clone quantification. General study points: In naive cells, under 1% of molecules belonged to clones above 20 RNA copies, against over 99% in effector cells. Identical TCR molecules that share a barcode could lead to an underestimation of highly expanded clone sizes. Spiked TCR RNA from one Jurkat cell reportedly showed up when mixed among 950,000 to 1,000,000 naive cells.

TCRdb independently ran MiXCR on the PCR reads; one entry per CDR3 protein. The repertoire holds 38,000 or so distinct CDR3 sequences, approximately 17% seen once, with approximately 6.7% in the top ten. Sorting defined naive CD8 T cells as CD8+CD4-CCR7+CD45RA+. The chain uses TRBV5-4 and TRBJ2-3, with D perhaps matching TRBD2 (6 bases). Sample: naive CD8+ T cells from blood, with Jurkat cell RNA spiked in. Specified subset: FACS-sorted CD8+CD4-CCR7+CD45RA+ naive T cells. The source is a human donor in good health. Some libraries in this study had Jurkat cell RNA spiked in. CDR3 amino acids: CASSSAGDTQYF. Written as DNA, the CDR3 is TGTGCCAGCAGCTCAGCGGGAGATACGCAGTATTTT.